This record looks at one T cell receptor (beta chain) sequence and its context. Its antigen is currently unknown. Distinct nucleotide sequences in the sample also encode this CDR3. This specimen comes from a study of cytomegalovirus exposure and HLA in healthy donors. The study, taken as a whole, reports: Donor immune exposure was known only as CMV serostatus. In vitro data verified a few CMV-associated chains as specific for CMV antigens.

CDR3 length: 15 amino acids. V dropped 1 base and J dropped 1 base, with 8 bases sitting between them. Per the germline V gene, CDR1 is LNHDA and CDR2 is SQIVND (reference sequence). Use of 60 Vbeta and 13 Jbeta primers characterized the PCR. TCRdb keeps only in-frame clones here, not all; method: immunoSEQ multiplex PCR. The sample contains about 160,000 clones, around 84% of which appear only once. The sequence came from a man aged 45-65 years in good health and CMV-seropositive. The sequencing sample was made of PBMCs. The chain joins TRBV19 to TRBJ1-5; the D is unclear. The CDR3, as DNA: TGTGCCAGTAGTATAGGCGGAGGGAGCAATCAGCCCCAGCATTTT. Its protein product is CASSIGGGSNQPQHF.